The 18 T cell receptor beta chains given below trace back to one sample, sequenced in a study of identical twins. MiXCR, run by TCRdb on the 5' RACE reads, gives a single entry per CDR3 protein. The table lists around 480,000 distinct CDR3 sequences, over 11% of them singletons, with more than 0.8% in the top ten. The same data also contributed to another study, on yellow fever vaccine responses in identical twins.

Sequencing used CD4+ T cells sorted from blood. Receptors originate from a woman aged 18-29 years in good health.

This clonotype has ten or more counts. This chain links TRBV12-3 or TRBV12-4 with TRBJ2-7; no firm D call. CDR3 length: 11 amino acids. Deletions cut 5 bases from V and 4 bases from J, with 6 bases between. DNA of the CDR3: TGTGCCAGCAGTACCCTATACGAGCAGTACTTC. It yields the protein CASSTLYEQYF.

Concerning this clonotype: One end of the junction varies from germline; a read error may be responsible. V and J are TRBV28 and TRBJ1-2; 7 bases are shared with TRBD1. The CDR3 loop spans 16 amino acids. Germline V CDR1 and CDR2: MDHEN, SYDVKM. CDR3 in amino acids: CARSLAKQAQGNGYTF. CDR3 sequence (DNA): TGTGCCAGAAGTTTAGCCAAGCAGGCACAGGGGAATGGCTACACCTTC.

This clonotype has more than one count but fewer than ten. This rearrangement joins TRBV5-1 to TRBJ2-2; a weak D match, TRBD2 (7 bases). Germline V gives CDR1 SGHRS, CDR2 YFSETQ. CDR3 length: 16 amino acids. V dropped 1 base and J dropped 4 bases, with 14 bases sitting between them. The CDR3 sequence: CASSLLGGTPTGELFF. CDR3 sequence (DNA): TGCGCCAGCAGCTTGCTCGGGGGGACACCCACCGGGGAGCTGTTTTTT.

This clonotype was detected ten times or more. This chain uses TRBV11-2 with TRBJ2-1, with 11 bases matching TRBD2. CDR1 and CDR2 (germline): SGHAT, FQNNGV. J lost 7 bases, V lost 7 bases, and 9 bases had no gene match. The CDR3 loop spans 15 amino acids. In nucleotides, the CDR3 is TGTGCCAGCACTCGCACCGGGACTAGCGGAAATGAGCAGTTCTTC. This encodes CASTRTGTSGNEQFF. Full variable domain (rest looked up from reference TRBV11-2 and TRBJ2-1): EAGVAQSPRYKIIEKRQSVAFWCNPISGHATLYWYQQILGQGPKLLIQFQNNGVVDDSQLPKDRFSAERLKGVDSTLKIQPAKLEDSAVYLCASTRTGTSGNEQFFGPGTRLTVL.

The chain links TRBV5-1 to TRBJ2-5; D possibly corresponds to TRBD1 (5 bases). This CDR3 spans 14 amino acids. Between the trimmed V and J ends, which lost 6 bases and 1 base, there was a span of 13 bases. Germline V CDR1 and CDR2: SGHRS, YFSETQ. CDR3 region: CASKAGNPQETQYF. The CDR3 nucleotides are TGCGCCAGCAAAGCAGGGAATCCCCAAGAGACCCAGTACTTC.

The V call is TRBV20-1, the J call TRBJ2-2, with D possibly TRBD1 on 5 matching bases. This CDR3 is 13 amino acids long. V lost 2 bases, J lost 6 bases, and 10 bases lay in between. CDR1 and CDR2 (germline): DFQATT, SNEGSKA (reference sequence). CDR3 in amino acids: CSARFPGSGELFF. CDR3 in DNA: TGCAGTGCTAGATTCCCAGGGTCCGGGGAGCTGTTTTTT.

The genes are TRBV20-1 and TRBJ1-5, with D perhaps matching TRBD1 (6 bases). Germline V gene data show CDR1 as DFQATT and CDR2 as SNEGSKA (reference sequence). The ends were cut back, 6 bases at V and 6 bases at J, with 18 bases in the middle. This CDR3 is built from 14 residues. In DNA form, the CDR3 reads TGCAGTGCCCTTCAGGCGGGGGGGCGTCAGCCCCAGCATTTT. Translation gives CSALQAGGRQPQHF.

This clonotype was seen ten or more times. V gene TRBV4-3 combines with J gene TRBJ2-3; 7 positions match TRBD2. The V and J ends lost 8 bases and 2 bases, in that order; junction bases with no gene match: 7. CDR3 length equals 14 residues. The germline CDR1 and CDR2 sequences are LGHNA and YSLEER. The CDR3 DNA sequence: TGCGCCAGCGGCTCGGGACTATTCACAGATACGCAGTATTTT. Protein: CASGSGLFTDTQYF.

Notes on this clonotype: A junction boundary mismatches the germline segment, possibly from a read error. V usage is TRBV7-7 and J usage is TRBJ2-5; D remains unclear. The CDR3 consists of 13 residues. Germline CDR1 reads SSHAT; CDR2 reads FNYEAQ (reference sequence). In DNA, the CDR3 is TGTGCTAGCAGCTTAGGCGATCATCAGACCCAGTACTTC. Amino acids: CASSLGDHQTQYF.

This clonotype was seen many times. The V call is TRBV3-1, the J call TRBJ1-2; TRBD1 matches 8 bases. CDR1 is LGHDT, CDR2 YNNKEL, per germline (reference sequence). The V gene end was trimmed by 1 base and the J gene end by 5 bases; junction bases not matched to a gene: 3. The CDR3 contains 14 residues. CDR3 protein: CASSQGGQAYGYTF. The DNA of the CDR3 is TGTGCCAGCAGCCAAGGGGGACAGGCATATGGCTACACCTTC.

This clonotype was observed a handful of times. The chain has TRBV20-1 and TRBJ2-2; D tentatively fits TRBD1 or TRBD2 (6 bases each). Germline V gene data show CDR1 as DFQATT and CDR2 as SNEGSKA (reference sequence). The CDR3 consists of 16 residues. Trimming pared 2 bases from V and 6 bases from J, leaving 19 bases between. The CDR3 sequence is CSARSRGVGLAGELFF. In nucleotides, the CDR3 is TGCAGTGCTAGATCAAGGGGGGTCGGTTTGGCCGGGGAGCTGTTTTTT.

The chain joins TRBV6-2 or TRBV6-3 to TRBJ2-7; D remains unclear. The CDR3 is 12 amino acids. Germline lookup yields CDR1 MNHEY and CDR2 SVGEGT. Trimming removed 5 bases from V and 2 bases from J, with 7 bases in between. In DNA, the CDR3 is TGTGCCAGCAGTCACGTGGCCTACGAGCAGTACTTC. Translating gives CASSHVAYEQYF.

This clonotype showed up just a few times. This chain connects TRBV18 to TRBJ2-3; 8 positions agree with TRBD2. Germline loops: CDR1 KGHSH, CDR2 LQKENI. The CDR3 loop spans 16 amino acids. J gave up 2 bases and V 1 base, and 5 bases lay outside the gene matches. The CDR3 is CASSPRGSGDTDTQYF. The CDR3 DNA is TGTGCCAGCTCACCACGTGGTAGCGGGGACACAGATACGCAGTATTTT.

This clonotype showed up just a few times. The chain joins TRBV29-1 to TRBJ1-1, with D perhaps matching TRBD1 (6 bases). The CDR3 consists of 15 residues. V was shortened by 2 bases and J by 0 bases, with 13 bases between the two germline ends. Germline-derived CDR1 and CDR2 are SQVTM and ANQGSEA. In DNA, the CDR3 is TGCAGCGTTGAATGGGGGGCCGCCATGAACACTGAAGCTTTCTTT. This codes for CSVEWGAAMNTEAFF.

Written as DNA, the CDR3 is TGTGCCAGCAGCTTGGAAATGATGGAAGAGACCCAGTACTTC. Residues: CASSLEMMEETQYF. The V gene is TRBV5-4, the J gene TRBJ2-5; D is ambiguous. The V end was cut by 0 bases, the J end by 3 bases, with 9 bases between. CDR3 size: 14 residues. Germline lookup yields CDR1 SGHNT and CDR2 YYREEE (reference sequence).

The chain carries TRBV18 and TRBJ2-4; unclear D gene. Germline V gives CDR1 KGHSH, CDR2 LQKENI. This CDR3 has 14 amino acids. Trimming cost V 0 bases and J 4 bases, with 7 bases left between them. Written as DNA, the CDR3 is TGTGCCAGCTCACCACCGGTGAATAAAAACATTCAGTACTTC. Translation gives CASSPPVNKNIQYF.

In its sample, this clonotype was seen many times. The chain joins TRBV20-1 to TRBJ2-6; D may be TRBD1 (6 bases). This CDR3 has 15 residues. Germline CDR1 is DFQATT and CDR2 is SNEGSKA (reference sequence). V lost 0 bases and J lost 2, with 8 bases in between. CDR3 nucleotides: TGCAGTGCTAGAGACTACAGGGCTGGGGCCAACGTCCTGACTTTC. Amino acid sequence: CSARDYRAGANVLTF.

This clonotype has a handful of counts. The chain employs TRBV7-6 and TRBJ2-2, with a possible D match to TRBD1 (5 bases). Trimming removed 2 bases at V and 3 bases at J, with 13 bases between. CDR3 length: 16 amino acids. Per the germline V gene, CDR1 is SGHVS and CDR2 is FNYEAQ. The CDR3 protein is CASSLRGIGDTGELFF. The CDR3 bases are TGTGCCAGCAGCTTAAGGGGAATAGGAGACACCGGGGAGCTGTTTTTT.